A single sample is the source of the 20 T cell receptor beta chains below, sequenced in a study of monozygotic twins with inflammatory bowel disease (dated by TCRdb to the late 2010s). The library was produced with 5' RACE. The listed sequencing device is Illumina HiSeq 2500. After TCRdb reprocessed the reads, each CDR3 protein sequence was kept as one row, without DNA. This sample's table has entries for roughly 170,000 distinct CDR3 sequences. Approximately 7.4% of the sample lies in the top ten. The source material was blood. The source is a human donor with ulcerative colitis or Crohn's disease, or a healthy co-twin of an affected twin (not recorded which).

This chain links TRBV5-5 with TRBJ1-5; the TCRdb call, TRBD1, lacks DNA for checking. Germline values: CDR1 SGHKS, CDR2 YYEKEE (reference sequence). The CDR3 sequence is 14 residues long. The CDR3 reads CASSLDRGAQPQHF.

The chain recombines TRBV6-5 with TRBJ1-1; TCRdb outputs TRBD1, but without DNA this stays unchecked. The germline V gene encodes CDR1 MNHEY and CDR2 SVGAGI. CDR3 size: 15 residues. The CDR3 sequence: CASSFRTARRTEAFF.

The CDR3 is CATAGQGALDEQFF. This chain joins TRBV5-1 and TRBJ2-1; there is no DNA to check the TCRdb D call of TRBD1. The CDR3 has 14 amino acids. Germline CDR1 SGHRS, CDR2 YFSETQ.

This CDR3 is CSARPLGTSGRDEQYF. The rearrangement links TRBV20-1 to TRBJ2-7; TCRdb selects TRBD2, and the lack of DNA leaves this call unchecked. Per germline, CDR1 DFQATT and CDR2 SNEGSKA (reference sequence). The CDR3 is made up of 16 amino acids.

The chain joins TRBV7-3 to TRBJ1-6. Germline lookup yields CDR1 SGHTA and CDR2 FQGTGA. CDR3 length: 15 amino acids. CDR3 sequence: CASSLTGPSGSPLHF.

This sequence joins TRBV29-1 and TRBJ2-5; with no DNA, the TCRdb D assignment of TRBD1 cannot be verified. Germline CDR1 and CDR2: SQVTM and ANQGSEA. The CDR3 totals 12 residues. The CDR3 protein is CSHATGGETQYF.

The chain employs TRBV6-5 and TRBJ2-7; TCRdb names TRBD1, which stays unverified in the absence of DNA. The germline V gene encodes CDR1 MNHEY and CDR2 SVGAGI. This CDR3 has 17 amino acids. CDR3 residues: CASSYSPGVRLSYEQYF.

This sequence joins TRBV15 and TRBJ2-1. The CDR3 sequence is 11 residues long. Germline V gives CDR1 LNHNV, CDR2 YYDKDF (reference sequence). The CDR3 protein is CATSRESEQFF.

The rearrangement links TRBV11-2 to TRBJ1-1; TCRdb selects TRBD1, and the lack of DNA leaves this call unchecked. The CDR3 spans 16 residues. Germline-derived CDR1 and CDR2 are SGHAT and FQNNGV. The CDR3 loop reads CASSSGGNNRGTEAFF.

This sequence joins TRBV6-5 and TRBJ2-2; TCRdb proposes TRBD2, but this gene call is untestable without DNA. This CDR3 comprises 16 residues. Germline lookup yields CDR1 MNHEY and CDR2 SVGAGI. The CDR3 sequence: CASSYSGPPGTGELFF.

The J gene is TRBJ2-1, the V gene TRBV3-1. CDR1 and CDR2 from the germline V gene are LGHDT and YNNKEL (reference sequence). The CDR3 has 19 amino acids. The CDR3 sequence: CASSQFGSKDWSSYNEQFF.

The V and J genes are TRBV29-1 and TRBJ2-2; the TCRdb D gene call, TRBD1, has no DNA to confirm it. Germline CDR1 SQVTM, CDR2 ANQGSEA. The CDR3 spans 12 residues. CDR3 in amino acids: CSVNRGFGELFF.

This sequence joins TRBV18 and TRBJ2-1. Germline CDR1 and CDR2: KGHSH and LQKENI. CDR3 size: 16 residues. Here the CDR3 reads CASSPRDSLAYNEQFF.

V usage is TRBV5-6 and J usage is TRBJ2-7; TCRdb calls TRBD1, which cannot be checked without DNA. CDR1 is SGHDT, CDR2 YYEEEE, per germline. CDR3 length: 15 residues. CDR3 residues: CASSLGTGGSYEQYF.

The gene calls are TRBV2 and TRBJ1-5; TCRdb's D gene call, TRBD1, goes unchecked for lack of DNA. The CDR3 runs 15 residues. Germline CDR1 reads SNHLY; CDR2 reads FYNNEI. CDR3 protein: CASSDPRGSNQPQHF.

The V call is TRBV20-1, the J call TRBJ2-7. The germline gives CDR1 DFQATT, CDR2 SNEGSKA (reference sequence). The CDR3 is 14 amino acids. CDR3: CSARGVRSSYEQYF.

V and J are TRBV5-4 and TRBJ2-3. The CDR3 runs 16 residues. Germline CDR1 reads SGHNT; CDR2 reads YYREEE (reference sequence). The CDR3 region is CASSLDPAGGTDTQYF.

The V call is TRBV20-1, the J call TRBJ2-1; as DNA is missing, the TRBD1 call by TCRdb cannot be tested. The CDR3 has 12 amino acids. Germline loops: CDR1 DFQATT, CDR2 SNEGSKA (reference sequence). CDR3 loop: CSARDRGAQQFF.

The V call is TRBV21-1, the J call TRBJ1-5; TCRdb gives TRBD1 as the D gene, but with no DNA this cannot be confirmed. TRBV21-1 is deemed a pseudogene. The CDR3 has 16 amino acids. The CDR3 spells CASSKTSRYSNQPQHF.

CDR3 loop: CASSSIGGTQYF. The rearrangement links TRBV7-2 to TRBJ2-3; TCRdb's assignment of TRBD1 cannot be checked, as there is no DNA. This CDR3 has 12 amino acids. The V gene's germline CDR1 is SGHTA and CDR2 FQGNSA.